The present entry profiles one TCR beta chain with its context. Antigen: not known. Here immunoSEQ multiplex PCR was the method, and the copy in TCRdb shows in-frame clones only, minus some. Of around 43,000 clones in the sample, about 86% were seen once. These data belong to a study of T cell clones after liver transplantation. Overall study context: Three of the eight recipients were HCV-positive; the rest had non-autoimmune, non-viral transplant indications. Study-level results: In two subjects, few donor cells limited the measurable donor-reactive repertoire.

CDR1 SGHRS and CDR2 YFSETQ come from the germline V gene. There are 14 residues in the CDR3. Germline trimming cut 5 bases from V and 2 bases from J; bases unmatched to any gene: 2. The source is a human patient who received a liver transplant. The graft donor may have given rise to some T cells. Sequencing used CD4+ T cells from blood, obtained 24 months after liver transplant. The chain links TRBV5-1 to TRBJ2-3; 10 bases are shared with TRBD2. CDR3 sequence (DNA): TGCGCCAGCAGGCTAGCGGGGGACACAGATACGCAGTATTTT. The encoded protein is CASRLAGDTDTQYF.